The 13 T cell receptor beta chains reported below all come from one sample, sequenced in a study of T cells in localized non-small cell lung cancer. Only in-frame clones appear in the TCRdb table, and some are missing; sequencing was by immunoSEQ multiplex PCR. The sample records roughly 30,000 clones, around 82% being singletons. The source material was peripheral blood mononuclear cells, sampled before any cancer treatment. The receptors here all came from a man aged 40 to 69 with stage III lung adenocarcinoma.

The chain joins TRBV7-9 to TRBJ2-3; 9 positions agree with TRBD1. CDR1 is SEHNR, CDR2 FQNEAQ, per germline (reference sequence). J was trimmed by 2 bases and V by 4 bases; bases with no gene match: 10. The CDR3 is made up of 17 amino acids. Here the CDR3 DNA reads TGTGCCAGCAGCTCCGCACAGGGGGCCGCCTACACAGATACGCAGTATTTT. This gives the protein CASSSAQGAAYTDTQYF.

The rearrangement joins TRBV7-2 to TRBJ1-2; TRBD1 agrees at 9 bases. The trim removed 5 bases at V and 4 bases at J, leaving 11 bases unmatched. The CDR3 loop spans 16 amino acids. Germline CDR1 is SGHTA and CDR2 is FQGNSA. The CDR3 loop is CASSARDRDLGYGYTF. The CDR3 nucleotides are TGTGCCAGCAGCGCCCGGGACAGGGATTTGGGCTATGGCTACACCTTC.

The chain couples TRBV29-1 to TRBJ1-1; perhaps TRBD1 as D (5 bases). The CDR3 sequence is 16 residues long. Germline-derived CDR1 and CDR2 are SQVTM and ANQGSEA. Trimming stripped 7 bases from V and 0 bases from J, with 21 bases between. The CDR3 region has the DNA TGCAGCGCCGCCCATAGGGGAATCGGGATGAACACTGAAGCTTTCTTT. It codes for CSAAHRGIGMNTEAFF. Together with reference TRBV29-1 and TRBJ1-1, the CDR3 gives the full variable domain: SAVISQKPSRDICQRGTSLTIQCQVDSQVTMMFWYRQQPGQSLTLIATANQGSEATYESGFVIDKFPISRPNLTFSTLTVSNMSPEDSSIYLCSAAHRGIGMNTEAFFGQGTRLTVV.

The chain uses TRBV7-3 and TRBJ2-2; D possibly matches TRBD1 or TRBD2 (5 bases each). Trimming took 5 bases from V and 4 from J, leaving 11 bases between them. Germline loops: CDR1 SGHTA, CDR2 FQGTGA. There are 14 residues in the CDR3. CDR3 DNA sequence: TGTGCCAGCAGCCCCGGGACCACCACCGGGGAGCTGTTTTTT. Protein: CASSPGTTTGELFF.

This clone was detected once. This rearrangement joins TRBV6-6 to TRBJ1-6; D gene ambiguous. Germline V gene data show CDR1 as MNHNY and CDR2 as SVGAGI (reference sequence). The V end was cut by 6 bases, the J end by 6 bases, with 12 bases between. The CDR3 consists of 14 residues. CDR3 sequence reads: CASSRAEVNSPLHF. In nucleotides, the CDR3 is TGTGCCAGCAGCCGGGCAGAAGTTAATTCACCCCTCCACTTT.

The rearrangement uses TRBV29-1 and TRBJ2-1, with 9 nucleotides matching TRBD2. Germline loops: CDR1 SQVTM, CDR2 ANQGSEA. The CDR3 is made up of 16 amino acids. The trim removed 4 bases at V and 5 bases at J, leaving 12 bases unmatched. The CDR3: CSVVVAGAFENNEQFF. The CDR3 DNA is TGCAGCGTTGTGGTAGCGGGAGCCTTTGAGAACAATGAGCAGTTCTTC.

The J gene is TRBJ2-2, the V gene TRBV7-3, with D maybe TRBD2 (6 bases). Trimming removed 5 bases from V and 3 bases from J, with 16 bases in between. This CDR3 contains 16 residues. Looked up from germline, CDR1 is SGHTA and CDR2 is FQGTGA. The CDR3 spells CASSQRAGTYTGELFF. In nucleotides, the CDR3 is TGTGCCAGCAGCCAACGAGCGGGTACCTACACCGGGGAGCTGTTTTTT. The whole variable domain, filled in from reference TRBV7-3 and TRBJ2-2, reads GAGVSQTPSNKVTEKGKYVELRCDPISGHTALYWYRQSLGQGPEFLIYFQGTGAADDSGLPNDRFFAVRPEGSVSTLKIQRTERGDSAVYLCASSQRAGTYTGELFFGEGSRLTVL.

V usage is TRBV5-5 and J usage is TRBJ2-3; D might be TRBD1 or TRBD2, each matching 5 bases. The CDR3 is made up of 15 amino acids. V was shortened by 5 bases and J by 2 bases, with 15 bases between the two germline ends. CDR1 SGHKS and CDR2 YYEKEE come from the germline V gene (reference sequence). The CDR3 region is CASRPTGALTDTQYF. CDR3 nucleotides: TGTGCCAGCAGACCTACCGGGGCCCTCACAGATACGCAGTATTTT.

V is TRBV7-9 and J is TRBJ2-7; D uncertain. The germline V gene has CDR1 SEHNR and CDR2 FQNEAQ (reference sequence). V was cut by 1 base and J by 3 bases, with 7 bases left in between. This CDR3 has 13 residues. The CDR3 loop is CASSLGLFYEQYF. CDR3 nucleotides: TGTGCCAGCAGCTTAGGGTTATTCTACGAGCAGTACTTC.

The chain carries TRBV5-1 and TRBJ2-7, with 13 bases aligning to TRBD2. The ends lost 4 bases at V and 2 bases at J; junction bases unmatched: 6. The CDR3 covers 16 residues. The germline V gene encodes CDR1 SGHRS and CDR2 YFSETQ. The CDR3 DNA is TGCGCCAGCAGCCCAGGGGGGACTAGCGGGACCTACGAGCAGTACTTC. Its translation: CASSPGGTSGTYEQYF. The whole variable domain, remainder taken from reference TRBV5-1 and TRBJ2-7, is KAGVTQTPRYLIKTRGQQVTLSCSPISGHRSVSWYQQTPGQGLQFLFEYFSETQRNKGNFPGRFSGRQFSNSRSEMNVSTLELGDSALYLCASSPGGTSGTYEQYFGPGTRLTVT.

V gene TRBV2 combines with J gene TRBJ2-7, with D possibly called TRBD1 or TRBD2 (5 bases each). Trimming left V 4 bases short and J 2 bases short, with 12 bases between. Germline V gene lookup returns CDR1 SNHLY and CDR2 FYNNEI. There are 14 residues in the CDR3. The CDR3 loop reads CASSVDLGPYEQYV. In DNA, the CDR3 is TGTGCCAGCAGTGTGGACTTGGGGCCCTACGAGCAGTACGTC.

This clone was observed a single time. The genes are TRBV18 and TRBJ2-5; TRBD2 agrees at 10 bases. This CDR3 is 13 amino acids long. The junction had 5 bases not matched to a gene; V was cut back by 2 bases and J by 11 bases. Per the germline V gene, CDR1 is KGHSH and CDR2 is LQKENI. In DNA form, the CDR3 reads TGTGCCAGCTCACCATCTGGGACTAGCGATCAGTACTTC. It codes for CASSPSGTSDQYF.

The CDR3 coding sequence is TGTGCCAGCATCACTGGAGGGGCCGATAGCAATCAGCCCCAGCATTTT. It yields the protein CASITGGADSNQPQHF. J is TRBJ1-5 and V is TRBV28, with TRBD1 as a possible D gene (5 bases). The V gene lost 7 bases and the J gene lost 0 bases, with 16 bases spanning the gap. CDR1 and CDR2 from the germline V gene are MDHEN and SYDVKM. The CDR3 is 16 amino acids. The variable domain in full, completed from reference TRBV28 and TRBJ1-5, reads DVKVTQSSRYLVKRTGEKVFLECVQDMDHENMFWYRQDPGLGLRLIYFSYDVKMKEKGDIPEGYSVSREKKERFSLILESASTNQTSMYLCASITGGADSNQPQHFGDGTRLSIL.